The 8 T cell receptor beta chains reported below all come from one sample, sequenced in a study of T cells after yellow fever vaccination. TCRdb re-analysed the 5' RACE reads in MiXCR, keeping a single row per CDR3 protein. The data hold just over 250,000 distinct CDR3 sequences, with about 5% observed a single time. The material sequenced was CD4+ T cells sorted from PBMCs, taken on the day of the yellow fever booster vaccination. These receptors were obtained from a man aged 18-30 years who received the YFV17D yellow fever vaccine.

The gene calls are TRBV30 and TRBJ2-5, with D possibly matching TRBD1 (6 bases). The CDR3 is made up of 15 amino acids. Looked up from germline, CDR1 is GTSNPN and CDR2 is SVGIG (reference sequence). Trimming left V 2 bases short and J 5 bases short, with 18 bases between. The CDR3 coding sequence is TGTGCCTGGAGTCCCTTGGACAGATTATTCGAGACCCAGTACTTC. Translation gives CAWSPLDRLFETQYF. Full variable domain (missing parts from reference TRBV30 and TRBJ2-5): SQTIHQWPATLVQPVGSPLSLECTVEGTSNPNLYWYRQAAGRGLQLLFYSVGIGQISSEVPQNLSASRPQDRQFILSSKKLLLSDSGFYLCAWSPLDRLFETQYFGPGTRLLVL.

This clonotype was seen ten or more times. This chain uses TRBV6-2 or TRBV6-3 with TRBJ1-5; TRBD1 matches 10 bases. The CDR3 is made up of 14 amino acids. The V gene's germline CDR1 is MNHEY and CDR2 SVGEGT. Trimming at V came to 6 bases and at J to 7 bases, leaving 6 bases not matched to a gene. CDR3 protein: CASRRQGAWQPQHF. CDR3 in DNA: TGTGCCAGCAGACGACAGGGGGCTTGGCAGCCCCAGCATTTT.

This clonotype was seen only a few times. The genes are TRBV9 and TRBJ1-6, with D tentatively TRBD1 (5 bases). V shed 3 bases and J shed 0 bases, with 10 bases lying between them. This CDR3 region has 16 residues. The V gene's germline CDR1 is SGDLS and CDR2 YYNGEE. The CDR3 DNA sequence: TGTGCCAGCAGCGGGGGCAGTAGCTCCTATAATTCACCCCTCCACTTT. Its protein product is CASSGGSSSYNSPLHF. The complete variable domain, with remaining parts taken from reference TRBV9 and TRBJ1-6, reads DSGVTQTPKHLITATGQRVTLRCSPRSGDLSVYWYQQSLDQGLQFLIQYYNGEERAKGNILERFSAQQFPDLHSELNLSSLELGDSALYFCASSGGSSSYNSPLHFGNGTRLTVT.

This clonotype was counted many times. This chain uses TRBV5-1 with TRBJ2-3; TRBD2 matches at 8 bases. Trimming at V came to 6 bases and at J to 2 bases, leaving 8 bases not matched to a gene. From germline, CDR1 is SGHRS and CDR2 YFSETQ. The CDR3 is 15 residues long. CDR3 sequence reads: CASKLIAGTTDTQYF. The CDR3, as DNA: TGCGCCAGCAAATTGATAGCGGGGACCACAGATACGCAGTATTTT.

The V call is TRBV11-1, the J call TRBJ2-2; 13 nucleotides match TRBD2. This CDR3 has 17 amino acids. The junction had 11 bases not matched to a gene; V was cut back by 5 bases and J by 8 bases. Germline V lookup: CDR1 SGHAT, CDR2 FQDESV (reference sequence). The CDR3 DNA is TGTGCCAGCAGCAGACTAGCGGGGGGCATTGTTTCAGGGGAGCTGTTTTTT. Translating gives CASSRLAGGIVSGELFF.

This clonotype was observed a handful of times. The rearrangement joins TRBV2 to TRBJ1-1; TRBD1 might be the D (5 bases). Trimming left V 2 bases short and J 1 base short, with 14 bases between. The CDR3 is 16 residues long. The germline CDR1 and CDR2 sequences are SNHLY and FYNNEI. The CDR3: CASSEWGGAPNTEAFF. In DNA, the CDR3 is TGTGCCAGCAGTGAATGGGGGGGAGCCCCGAACACTGAAGCTTTCTTT.

This clonotype appeared many times. The J gene is TRBJ2-2, the V gene TRBV2; the D call may be TRBD1 or TRBD2 (5 bases each). Per the germline V gene, CDR1 is SNHLY and CDR2 is FYNNEI. V was clipped by 6 bases and J by 6 bases, with 17 bases between them. This CDR3 is 15 amino acids long. The CDR3 coding sequence is TGTGCCAGCAGCTTGCTCGGGGCCCTGCCCGGGGAGCTGTTTTTT. Translating it yields CASSLLGALPGELFF.

This clonotype appeared a few times. This sequence joins TRBV10-3 and TRBJ2-7; no firm D call. This CDR3 comprises 13 residues. Trimming removed 3 bases from V and 1 base from J, with 7 bases in between. Germline CDR1 and CDR2: ENHRY and SYGVKD. The CDR3: CAISDSRSYEQYF. CDR3 coding DNA: TGTGCCATCAGTGATTCCCGTTCCTACGAGCAGTACTTC.